Listed here are 20 T cell receptor beta chains from one sample, sequenced in a study of blood T cell repertoires in COVID-19. Sequenced by immunoSEQ multiplex PCR; TCRdb stores in-frame clones only, minus some. The profile covers about 200,000 clones, with approximately 86% appearing a single time and more than 4% taken by the ten largest. Sequencing input: PBMCs or T cells enriched from blood (not recorded which). All receptors derive from a woman aged 25 to 39 who had been exposed to COVID-19.

V gene TRBV3-1 (or the pseudogene TRBV3-2) combines with J gene TRBJ2-1; D is perhaps TRBD2 (7 bases). The CDR3 runs to 16 residues. V shed 3 bases and J shed 4 bases, with 16 bases lying between them. Per germline, CDR1 LGHDT and CDR2 YNNKEL (reference sequence). The DNA of the CDR3 is TGTGCCAGCAGCCATTCTGGGGGGGCGGGGTACAATGAGCAGTTCTTC. Its translation: CASSHSGGAGYNEQFF.

The CDR3 here is CASRSVLHEQFF. CDR3 nucleotides: TGTGCCAGCAGATCTGTACTGCATGAGCAGTTCTTC. The chain combines TRBV2 with TRBJ2-1, with D unresolved. Per the germline V gene, CDR1 is SNHLY and CDR2 is FYNNEI. Trimming took off 6 bases at V and 8 bases at J, with 11 bases between the two ends. This CDR3 comprises 12 residues.

V and J are TRBV19 and TRBJ2-1; unclear D gene. The CDR3 covers 15 residues. CDR1 and CDR2 from the germline V gene are LNHDA and SQIVND (reference sequence). V shed 5 bases and J shed 0 bases, with 11 bases lying between them. CDR3 region: CASSPNTNSYNEQFF. The CDR3 bases are TGTGCCAGTAGTCCCAACACAAACTCCTACAATGAGCAGTTCTTC. The variable domain in full, with the rest retrieved from reference TRBV19 and TRBJ2-1, is DGGITQSPKYLFRKEGQNVTLSCEQNLNHDAMYWYRQDPGQGLRLIYYSQIVNDFQKGDIAEGYSVSREKKESFPLTVTSAQKNPTAFYLCASSPNTNSYNEQFFGPGTRLTVL.

This chain joins TRBV15 and TRBJ2-7; D ambiguous. This CDR3 is built from 14 residues. V lost 1 base and J lost 2, with 9 bases in between. Germline V gene data show CDR1 as LNHNV and CDR2 as YYDKDF (reference sequence). CDR3 coding DNA: TGTGCCACCAGCAGAGCGTCTAGGACCTACGAGCAGTACTTC. Encoded protein: CATSRASRTYEQYF.

This clone was seen a handful of times. V usage is TRBV5-5 and J usage is TRBJ1-5, with D possibly matching TRBD1 (6 bases). CDR3 size: 17 residues. CDR1 is SGHKS, CDR2 YYEKEE, per germline (reference sequence). V lost 4 bases to trimming and J lost 0 bases, with 17 bases between them. The CDR3 is CASSRSTGSYSNQPQHF. CDR3 nucleotides: TGTGCCAGCAGCCGTTCTACAGGGTCCTATAGCAATCAGCCCCAGCATTTT. Complete variable domain (other parts from reference TRBV5-5 and TRBJ1-5): DAGVTQSPTHLIKTRGQQVTLRCSPISGHKSVSWYQQVLGQGPQFIFQYYEKEERGRGNFPDRFSARQFPNYSSELNVNALLLGDSALYLCASSRSTGSYSNQPQHFGDGTRLSIL.

The rearrangement joins TRBV7-8 to TRBJ2-7; 9 bases fit TRBD1. Per the germline V gene, CDR1 is SGHVS and CDR2 is FQNEAQ. The CDR3 is 17 residues long. The trim removed 1 base at V and 6 bases at J, leaving 13 bases unmatched. Here the CDR3 DNA reads TGTGCCAGCAGCTTAGTAGGAGGAACAGGGGGCGTCTCCGAGCAGTACTTC. Translation gives CASSLVGGTGGVSEQYF. The whole variable domain, remainder taken from reference TRBV7-8 and TRBJ2-7, is GAGVSQSPRYKVAKRGQDVALRCDPISGHVSLFWYQQALGQGPEFLTYFQNEAQLDKSGLPSDRFFAERPEGSVSTLKIQRTQQEDSAVYLCASSLVGGTGGVSEQYFGPGTRLTVT.

This rearrangement joins TRBV4-1 to TRBJ1-2; 7 bases align to TRBD1. The CDR3 runs 15 residues. V was clipped by 0 bases and J by 3 bases; unmatched bases: 4. Germline assignment: CDR1 MGHRA and CDR2 YSYEKL. In DNA form, the CDR3 reads TGCGCCAGCAGCCAAGAAGGCAGGGGGTACTATGGCTACACCTTC. Translated: CASSQEGRGYYGYTF.

The J gene is TRBJ1-2, the V gene TRBV3-1 (or the pseudogene TRBV3-2); a possible D gene is TRBD1 (6 bases). V lost 0 bases and J 4 bases, leaving 9 bases between the germline ends. This CDR3 region has 14 residues. Germline V gene data show CDR1 as LGHDT and CDR2 as YNNKEL (reference sequence). This chain's CDR3 is CASSQEQGSYGYTF. CDR3 nucleotides: TGTGCCAGCAGCCAAGAACAGGGCTCCTATGGCTACACCTTC.

This rearrangement joins TRBV6-5 to TRBJ2-1; D not resolved. Per the germline V gene, CDR1 is MNHEY and CDR2 is SVGAGI. The length of the CDR3 is 16 residues. V was cut by 0 bases and J by 0 bases, with 9 bases left in between. CDR3 sequence reads: CASSYSRASSYNEQFF. CDR3 nucleotides: TGTGCCAGCAGTTACTCCCGCGCGAGCTCCTACAATGAGCAGTTCTTC.

This clone was observed a handful of times. The rearrangement joins TRBV7-6 to TRBJ1-3; D unclear. CDR1 is SGHVS and CDR2 is FNYEAQ in the germline V gene. The CDR3 is 15 amino acids. V was cut by 3 bases and J by 4 bases, with 13 bases left in between. The CDR3 loop is CASSFSLGEGNTIYF. The CDR3 DNA sequence: TGTGCCAGCAGCTTCTCATTGGGAGAGGGAAACACCATATATTTT.

This chain links TRBV19 with TRBJ2-2; maybe TRBD1 (6 bases). V was shortened by 6 bases and J by 2 bases, with 10 bases between the two germline ends. The CDR3 sequence is 14 residues long. Germline V gives CDR1 LNHDA, CDR2 SQIVND (reference sequence). CDR3 protein: CASSGTLNTGELFF. CDR3 nucleotide sequence: TGTGCCAGTAGCGGGACACTTAACACCGGGGAGCTGTTTTTT. Combining the CDR3 with reference TRBV19 and TRBJ2-2 gives the whole variable domain DGGITQSPKYLFRKEGQNVTLSCEQNLNHDAMYWYRQDPGQGLRLIYYSQIVNDFQKGDIAEGYSVSREKKESFPLTVTSAQKNPTAFYLCASSGTLNTGELFFGEGSRLTVL.

This chain connects TRBV29-1 to TRBJ2-1, with TRBD1 as a possible D gene (5 bases). V was shortened by 3 bases and J by 2 bases, with 11 bases between the two germline ends. CDR1 and CDR2 (germline): SQVTM, ANQGSEA. The CDR3 has 14 amino acids. The CDR3 here is CSVEGPQAYNEQFF. Here the CDR3 DNA reads TGCAGCGTTGAGGGGCCTCAGGCCTACAATGAGCAGTTCTTC.

CDR3 amino acids: CASSSQRGGLGSETQYF. The CDR3 bases are TGTGCCAGCAGCAGCCAGCGGGGGGGCCTGGGTTCGGAGACCCAGTACTTC. The rearrangement uses TRBV5-4 and TRBJ2-5; 10 bases align to TRBD2. Unmatched junction bases numbered 14, after V lost 4 bases and J lost 5 bases. The V gene's germline CDR1 is SGHNT and CDR2 YYREEE (reference sequence). This CDR3 comprises 17 residues.

The J gene is TRBJ2-7, the V gene TRBV6-1; 11 nucleotides align to TRBD1. With V trimmed by 3 bases and J by 9 bases, 7 bases remained unmatched. Germline values: CDR1 MNHNS, CDR2 SASEGT. The CDR3 consists of 14 residues. The CDR3 coding sequence is TGTGCCAGCAGTGACGGACAGGGGGCATGGCGGCAGTACTTC. It codes for CASSDGQGAWRQYF.

The chain carries TRBV10-3 and TRBJ2-2; 9 bases are shared with TRBD1. CDR1 ENHRY and CDR2 SYGVKD come from the germline V gene. The CDR3 covers 16 residues. Trimming at V came to 6 bases and at J to 4 bases, leaving 9 bases not matched to a gene. This CDR3 is CAISGIGTGTTGELFF. In DNA, the CDR3 is TGTGCCATCAGCGGCATTGGGACAGGGACCACCGGGGAGCTGTTTTTT.

This chain uses TRBV2 with TRBJ1-5; D is uncertain. CDR1 and CDR2 from the germline V gene are SNHLY and FYNNEI. V lost 4 bases and J lost 7, with 11 bases in between. The CDR3 contains 13 residues. DNA for the CDR3: TGTGCCAGCAGTGCCGGCTGGAGGCAGCCCCAGCATTTT. Residues: CASSAGWRQPQHF.

This sequence joins TRBV27 and TRBJ2-4, with TRBD1 matching 10 bases. The V gene end was trimmed by 6 bases and the J gene end by 7 bases; junction bases not matched to a gene: 9. This CDR3 spans 15 amino acids. Germline lookup yields CDR1 MNHEY and CDR2 SMNVEV (reference sequence). Written as DNA, the CDR3 is TGTGCCAGCAGGCGGACAGGGGGGATGGCTAACATTCAGTACTTC. This translates into CASRRTGGMANIQYF.

CDR3: CASSPWTANTEAFF. The CDR3, as DNA: TGTGCCAGCAGCCCCTGGACAGCTAACACTGAAGCTTTCTTT. V gene TRBV3-1 (or the pseudogene TRBV3-2) combines with J gene TRBJ1-1, with D possibly TRBD1 on 6 matching bases. CDR1 LGHDT and CDR2 YNNKEL come from the germline V gene (reference sequence). The CDR3 length is 14 residues. Between the trimmed V and J ends, which lost 4 bases and 2 bases, there was a span of 11 bases.

This clone was recorded a few times. The chain uses TRBV19 and TRBJ2-7; 9 bases match TRBD1. The CDR3 extends over 15 amino acids. Per germline, CDR1 LNHDA and CDR2 SQIVND (reference sequence). V gave up 2 bases and J gave up 5 bases; unmatched junction bases: 7. CDR3 in DNA: TGTGCCAGTAGTATAACTGGGACAGGGACCCACGAGCAGTACTTC. It specifies CASSITGTGTHEQYF.

The rearrangement joins TRBV19 to TRBJ1-5, with TRBD1 matching over 8 bases. The CDR3 is 15 amino acids. In germline, CDR1 is LNHDA, CDR2 SQIVND (reference sequence). Germline trimming cut 3 bases from V and 9 bases from J; bases unmatched to any gene: 10. CDR3 in DNA: TGTGCCAGTAGTATGGCACAGGGGGACCTGTTGCCCCAGCATTTT. Protein product: CASSMAQGDLLPQHF.